This T cell receptor beta chain was captured by sequencing in a study of shared clonotypes between healthy human individuals. Study outcomes and limitations: Sequencing depth was a factor that was expected to affect clonotype sharing among donors. Clonotypes that were shared across several donors made up around 5% of naive CD4 clonotypes.

Into CD45RA+ naive and CD45RA-negative memory subsets, the CD4+ cells were split. Of note for this clone: The antigen remains undetermined.

The germline CDR1 and CDR2 sequences are LNHDA and SQIVND (reference sequence). With V trimmed by 4 bases and J by 8 bases, 7 bases remained unmatched. The CDR3 has 16 amino acids. Sequencing used immunoSEQ multiplex PCR; TCRdb keeps in-frame clones, though not all of them. This sample has 1,500,000 or so clones, with roughly 96% found just once. The sequenced sample consisted of naive CD4+ T cells sorted from blood. Sample subset: CD45RA+ positively selected. J is TRBJ2-1 and V is TRBV19, with 14 bases identical to TRBD2. The sequence came from a man aged 25-45 years in good health. The CDR3 coding sequence is TGTGCCAGTAGTACCGTAGGGACTAGCGGGAGACATGAGCAGTTCTTC. It encodes CASSTVGTSGRHEQFF. Variable domain in full (rest from reference TRBV19 and TRBJ2-1): DGGITQSPKYLFRKEGQNVTLSCEQNLNHDAMYWYRQDPGQGLRLIYYSQIVNDFQKGDIAEGYSVSREKKESFPLTVTSAQKNPTAFYLCASSTVGTSGRHEQFFGPGTRLTVL.